The next 30 T cell receptor beta chains were all read from a single sample in a study of regulatory T cells in long-lasting Graves disease. The time point was: newly diagnosed GD, antithyroid drugs for less than 3 months. With RNA extracted from PBMCs as input, the TCR library was made. According to the study, TCR beta libraries were built with iRepertoire HTBI primers and CDR3-region Arm-PCR. TCRdb reanalysed the multiplex PCR reads using MiXCR and keeps one entry per CDR3 protein. The profile shows 550,000 to 700,000 distinct CDR3 sequences, about 16% of them singletons. A further study also used this sample, focusing on T cells in Graves' hyperthyroidism and ophthalmopathy.

Source: peripheral blood mononuclear cells (PBMCs), taken at new diagnosis, from a patient treated with antithyroid drugs. The receptors shown here come from a man aged 18 to 35 with Graves disease.

This clonotype showed up many times. The chain is built from TRBV15 and TRBJ1-5, with D possibly matching TRBD1 (5 bases). V was pared by 8 bases and J by 2 bases, with 13 bases between. The CDR3 runs to 14 residues. Germline V gives CDR1 LNHNV, CDR2 YYDKDF (reference sequence). CDR3 residues: CATRSGDGNQPQHF. In DNA form, the CDR3 reads TGTGCCACCCGGAGCGGGGACGGCAATCAGCCCCAGCATTTT.

About this clonotype: Given a far larger clone just one base away, this is likely a sequencing read error. This chain uses TRBV11-2 with TRBJ2-7; possibly TRBD1 for D (5 bases). V was trimmed by 4 bases and J by 4 bases, leaving 14 bases between them. CDR1 and CDR2 from the germline V gene are SGHAT and FQNNGV. The CDR3 runs 14 residues. CDR3: CASSSSGAAYEQYF. The CDR3 nucleotides read TGTGCCAGCAGCTCAAGTGGGGCAGCTTACGAGCAGTACTTC.

Comment on this clonotype: A single base separates this from a much larger clone, so it may be a read error. V is TRBV28 and J is TRBJ2-7; TRBD2 matches at 14 bases. The junction had 11 bases not matched to a gene; V was cut back by 7 bases and J by 6 bases. CDR1 and CDR2 from the germline V gene are MDHEN and SYDVKM. CDR3 length: 16 amino acids. As DNA, the CDR3 is TGTGCCAGCACCCTAATGGGACTAGCGGGAGTGGGCGAGCAGTACTTC. Its translation is CASTLMGLAGVGEQYF.

This clonotype was recorded at least ten times. The chain carries TRBV12-3 or TRBV12-4 and TRBJ1-2; no reliable D call. With 6 bases removed from V and 4 bases from J, the gap between germline ends came to 18 bases. CDR3 length: 15 amino acids. CDR3 in amino acids: CASSSKLSRTYGYTF. The CDR3 nucleotides read TGTGCCAGCAGCTCAAAACTCAGTCGAACCTATGGCTACACCTTC.

This clonotype has just a few counts. The chain carries TRBV12-3 or TRBV12-4 and TRBJ1-4; 9 bases match TRBD1. Trimming cost V 4 bases and J 4 bases; bases outside gene matches: 10. CDR3 length: 17 amino acids. The CDR3 region is CASSSGRDRAFNEKLFF. CDR3 coding DNA: TGTGCCAGCAGTTCGGGAAGGGACAGGGCTTTTAATGAAAAACTGTTTTTT.

This clonotype was recorded a few times. This chain connects TRBV25-1 to TRBJ2-3; no reliable D call. Trimming removed 3 bases from V and 4 bases from J, with 5 bases in between. CDR3 length equals 12 residues. Germline CDR1 and CDR2: MGHDK and SYGVNS. In DNA, the CDR3 is TGTGCCAGCAGTGAGGCCCCAGATACGCAGTATTTT. It is translated as CASSEAPDTQYF.

This clonotype has just a few counts. A much more abundant neighbour one base away suggests this may be a read error. The chain joins TRBV27 to TRBJ1-2; 7 bases fit TRBD1. Unmatched junction bases numbered 5, after V lost 6 bases and J lost 1 base. Per the germline V gene, CDR1 is MNHEY and CDR2 is SMNVEV (reference sequence). CDR3 length: 14 residues. The CDR3 protein is CASSLDRRNYGYTF. DNA for the CDR3: TGTGCCAGCAGCTTGGACAGGCGTAACTATGGCTACACCTTC.

The V call is TRBV3-1, the J call TRBJ2-1, with TRBD2 identical over 10 bases. The V segment lost 5 bases and the J segment 8 bases; nucleotides outside the gene matches: 6. Germline values: CDR1 LGHDT, CDR2 YNNKEL (reference sequence). The CDR3 runs to 14 residues. The CDR3 loop is CASSVPSGGHEQFF. The CDR3 DNA is TGTGCCAGCAGCGTTCCTAGCGGGGGACATGAGCAGTTCTTC.

This clonotype was observed many times. CDR3 coding DNA: TGTGCCATCAGTGTCGACAGCTCCTACGAGCAGTACTTC. The encoded protein is CAISVDSSYEQYF. This sequence joins TRBV10-3 and TRBJ2-7; a weak D match, TRBD1 (5 bases). Trimming removed 4 bases from V and 0 bases from J, with 7 bases in between. Germline-derived CDR1 and CDR2 are ENHRY and SYGVKD. The CDR3 contains 13 residues.

At least ten counts were recorded for this clonotype. The chain employs TRBV10-3 and TRBJ1-1; D is uncertain. Trimming left V 4 bases short and J 4 bases short, with 10 bases between. The CDR3 is 13 amino acids. CDR1 ENHRY and CDR2 SYGVKD come from the germline V gene. The CDR3: CAISGKGGTEAFF. The CDR3 nucleotides are TGTGCCATCAGTGGGAAGGGAGGCACTGAAGCTTTCTTT.

This chain links TRBV15 with TRBJ2-1, with unresolved D. Germline V CDR1 and CDR2: LNHNV, YYDKDF (reference sequence). This CDR3 is 13 amino acids long. V dropped 6 bases and J dropped 0 bases, with 6 bases sitting between them. CDR3 sequence reads: CATRPGSYNEQFF. The CDR3 nucleotides are TGTGCCACCAGACCCGGCTCCTACAATGAGCAGTTCTTC.

This clonotype was counted a few times. This chain links TRBV4-1 with TRBJ2-1; D is unclear. Trimming removed 4 bases from V and 8 bases from J, with 15 bases in between. The length of the CDR3 is 14 residues. Looked up from germline, CDR1 is MGHRA and CDR2 is YSYEKL. CDR3 sequence (DNA): TGCGCCAGCAGCCTGGTTACGCCTCGGGATGAGCAGTTCTTC. It codes for CASSLVTPRDEQFF.

This sequence joins TRBV5-1 and TRBJ1-4; D possibly corresponds to TRBD1 (5 bases). The length of the CDR3 is 16 residues. V was trimmed by 0 bases and J by 8 bases, leaving 17 bases between them. Germline values: CDR1 SGHRS, CDR2 YFSETQ. This CDR3 reads CASSLEGGDFREKLFF. DNA for the CDR3: TGCGCCAGCAGCTTGGAGGGCGGGGACTTTCGGGAAAAACTGTTTTTT. Together with reference TRBV5-1 and TRBJ1-4, the CDR3 gives the full variable domain: KAGVTQTPRYLIKTRGQQVTLSCSPISGHRSVSWYQQTPGQGLQFLFEYFSETQRNKGNFPGRFSGRQFSNSRSEMNVSTLELGDSALYLCASSLEGGDFREKLFFGSGTQLSVL.

This clonotype has at least ten counts. J is TRBJ2-3 and V is TRBV20-1; D perhaps matches TRBD1 (5 bases). V gave up 5 bases and J gave up 2 bases, with 11 bases separating them. There are 13 residues in the CDR3. The germline CDR1 and CDR2 sequences are DFQATT and SNEGSKA (reference sequence). The CDR3 reads CSAAQGATDTQYF. CDR3 coding DNA: TGCAGTGCTGCCCAAGGGGCCACAGATACGCAGTATTTT.

This clonotype was seen at least ten times. The chain carries TRBV15 and TRBJ1-5; TRBD1 aligns across 7 bases. Looked up from germline, CDR1 is LNHNV and CDR2 is YYDKDF (reference sequence). J gave up 1 base and V 6 bases, and 6 bases lay outside the gene matches. The CDR3 totals 15 residues. The CDR3 reads CATSLARGSNQPQHF. The CDR3 DNA reads TGTGCCACCAGTTTGGCCAGGGGGAGCAATCAGCCCCAGCATTTT. Combining the CDR3 with reference TRBV15 and TRBJ1-5 gives the whole variable domain DAMVIQNPRYQVTQFGKPVTLSCSQTLNHNVMYWYQQKSSQAPKLLFHYYDKDFNNEADTPDNFQSRRPNTSFCFLDIRSPGLGDTAMYLCATSLARGSNQPQHFGDGTRLSIL.

The chain joins TRBV14 to TRBJ2-1; tentative D call: TRBD1 (6 bases). Germline values: CDR1 SGHDN, CDR2 FVKESK. V lost 3 bases and J lost 6, with 18 bases in between. The CDR3 spans 16 residues. The DNA of the CDR3 is TGTGCCAGCAGCCACCTCTCCCGGGACACCAGCAATGAGCAGTTCTTC. Protein: CASSHLSRDTSNEQFF.

This clonotype was observed a few times. This sequence joins TRBV5-1 and TRBJ2-7; weak D call: TRBD1 (6 bases). V lost 4 bases, J lost 8 bases, and 19 bases lay in between. This CDR3 has 14 amino acids. Looked up from germline, CDR1 is SGHRS and CDR2 is YFSETQ. The CDR3: CASSPQVTDRKQYF. CDR3 bases: TGCGCCAGCAGCCCGCAGGTGACCGACAGGAAGCAGTACTTC.

This clonotype was observed many times. The J gene is TRBJ2-1, the V gene TRBV5-1, with TRBD2 identical over 11 bases. After removal of 3 bases from V and 5 bases from J, the junction contained 4 bases not matched to a gene. The CDR3 runs 15 residues. CDR1 is SGHRS, CDR2 YFSETQ, per germline. For the CDR3, the DNA is TGCGCCAGCAGCTCCACTAGCGGGAGCCACAATGAGCAGTTCTTC. Translating it yields CASSSTSGSHNEQFF.

This clonotype showed up just a few times. The chain has TRBV11-2 and TRBJ2-7; no clear D. The CDR3 consists of 14 residues. Germline V gene lookup returns CDR1 SGHAT and CDR2 FQNNGV. V gave up 5 bases and J gave up 3 bases, with 14 bases separating them. The CDR3 sequence: CASSPRAIIYEQYF. The CDR3, as DNA: TGTGCCAGCAGCCCCCGGGCCATTATCTACGAGCAGTACTTC. Drawing the rest from reference TRBV11-2 and TRBJ2-7, the complete variable domain is EAGVAQSPRYKIIEKRQSVAFWCNPISGHATLYWYQQILGQGPKLLIQFQNNGVVDDSQLPKDRFSAERLKGVDSTLKIQPAKLEDSAVYLCASSPRAIIYEQYFGPGTRLTVT.

At least ten counts were recorded for this clonotype. The chain recombines TRBV28 with TRBJ1-2; TRBD1 might be the D (6 bases). Germline CDR1 is MDHEN and CDR2 is SYDVKM. V was pared by 2 bases and J by 3 bases, with 10 bases between. The CDR3 has 14 residues. The CDR3 spells CASSLGGGHYGYTF. The CDR3 nucleotides read TGTGCCAGCAGTTTAGGTGGGGGCCACTATGGCTACACCTTC.

This clonotype appeared many times. The chain employs TRBV2 and TRBJ2-7; TRBD1 or TRBD2 may be the D gene (6 bases each). The V gene lost 1 base and the J gene lost 2 bases, with 15 bases spanning the gap. CDR3 length equals 16 residues. Germline loops: CDR1 SNHLY, CDR2 FYNNEI. The DNA of the CDR3 is TGTGCCAGCAGTGAAGACTCCGGGGGCAATCCCTACGAGCAGTACTTC. Its protein is CASSEDSGGNPYEQYF.

This clonotype has at least ten counts. The rearrangement uses TRBV6-1 and TRBJ2-5, with 10 positions matching TRBD2. Trimming took 6 bases from V and 3 from J; bases not matched to a gene: 4. Germline assignment: CDR1 MNHNS and CDR2 SASEGT. The CDR3 spans 14 residues. The CDR3 region has the DNA TGTGCCAGCAGCAGGACTAGCGGAGAAGAGACCCAGTACTTC. It encodes CASSRTSGEETQYF.

A few counts support this clonotype. This rearrangement joins TRBV25-1 to TRBJ2-1; the D is unclear. Per the germline V gene, CDR1 is MGHDK and CDR2 is SYGVNS. Trimming took 1 base from V and 9 from J, leaving 10 bases between them. This CDR3 comprises 13 residues. The CDR3 coding sequence is TGTGCCAGCAGTGAATGGCAGGCCCCTGAGCAGTTCTTC. Its protein product is CASSEWQAPEQFF.

At least ten counts were recorded for this clonotype. The rearrangement uses TRBV13 and TRBJ2-3; 10 bases match TRBD1. The CDR3 runs 14 residues. Per the germline V gene, CDR1 is PRHDT and CDR2 is FYEKMQ (reference sequence). J gave up 3 bases and V 4 bases, and 1 base lay outside the gene matches. The CDR3 loop is CASSWDRGTDTQYF. Written as DNA, the CDR3 is TGTGCCAGCAGCTGGGACAGGGGAACAGATACGCAGTATTTT.

There are many counts of this clonotype. The chain uses TRBV27 and TRBJ1-2; D unresolved. Trimming removed 3 bases from V and 1 base from J, with 6 bases in between. CDR3 size: 13 residues. The germline gives CDR1 MNHEY, CDR2 SMNVEV (reference sequence). The CDR3 DNA follows: TGTGCCAGCAGTTTTGCGCGTAACTATGGCTACACCTTC. Translated: CASSFARNYGYTF.

There are many counts of this clonotype. The limits of the CDR3 on the DNA are not certain, so only TCRdb's listed CDR3 is given. This chain links TRBV6-1 with TRBJ2-7; the table's D call, TRBD2, was not checked against the DNA. The CDR3 adds up to 17 amino acids, both ends counted. CDR1 and CDR2 (germline): MNHNS, SASEGT. CDR3 in amino acids: CASSVPPTGTSRYEQYF.

The CDR3 nucleotides are TGTGCCAGCAGCGTAGTAGACCAGGGCGAGCAGTACTTC. Translation: CASSVVDQGEQYF. The V and J genes are TRBV9 and TRBJ2-7, with D perhaps matching TRBD1 (5 bases). From germline, CDR1 is SGDLS and CDR2 YYNGEE. V lost 0 bases to trimming and J lost 6 bases, with 10 bases between them. This CDR3 region has 13 residues.

This clonotype was found a few times. V and J are TRBV7-3 and TRBJ2-1, with TRBD2 matching over 7 bases. The J segment lost 8 bases and the V segment lost 1 base, leaving 14 bases of the junction unmatched. The CDR3 sequence is 17 residues long. The germline V gene has CDR1 SGHTA and CDR2 FQGTGA. The CDR3 spells CASSLIAGPGVGDEQFF. CDR3 nucleotides: TGTGCCAGCAGCTTAATAGCGGGTCCGGGGGTGGGCGATGAGCAGTTCTTC.

On this clonotype itself: One end of the junction does not line up with germline, which may come from a read error. The genes are TRBV30 and TRBJ1-1; possibly TRBD1 for D (6 bases). This CDR3 spans 15 amino acids. Germline V gives CDR1 GTSNPN, CDR2 SVGIG (reference sequence). CDR3 DNA sequence: TGTGCCTGGAGTGGGGGGGCCCGGATGAACACTGGAGCTTTCTTT. It yields the protein CAWSGGARMNTGAFF.

This clonotype has a handful of counts. The chain couples TRBV5-6 to TRBJ1-6; D unclear. Germline CDR1 SGHDT, CDR2 YYEEEE. The CDR3 contains 13 residues. The ends were cut back, 4 bases at V and 9 bases at J, with 11 bases in the middle. The CDR3 loop is CASSLETVSPLHF. The DNA for the CDR3 is TGTGCCAGCAGCCTGGAAACAGTTTCACCCCTCCACTTT.